This TCR beta chain was found in a study of neurological immune-mediated disorders. Findings of the study overall: Neither clinical nor MRI features were associated with the multiple sclerosis repertoire cluster.

V dropped 6 bases and J dropped 5; count of bases not matched to a gene: 4. This CDR3 has 14 residues. CDR1 and CDR2 (germline): WNHNN, SYGVQD (reference sequence). Stored at -80 C, 2 million PBMCs were the source of the unsorted libraries. The cDNA came from 5'RACE with 10-nucleotide random UMIs. The authors obtained over 180 million TCR-beta sequences from 15-18 subjects per sequencing run. TCRdb called the 5' RACE reads again in MiXCR, with one record for every CDR3 protein. The sample lists 78,000 or so distinct CDR3 sequences; approximately 5% were seen once. This clonotype was found many times. Its specificity is unknown.

Sequencing used PBMCs. The V gene is TRBV10-1, the J gene TRBJ2-1, with 10 bases that match TRBD1. This receptor was identified in a woman aged 25 to 45 with multiple sclerosis. CDR3 region: CASSGQGVHNEQFF. DNA of the CDR3: TGCGCCAGCAGCGGACAGGGGGTCCACAATGAGCAGTTCTTC.